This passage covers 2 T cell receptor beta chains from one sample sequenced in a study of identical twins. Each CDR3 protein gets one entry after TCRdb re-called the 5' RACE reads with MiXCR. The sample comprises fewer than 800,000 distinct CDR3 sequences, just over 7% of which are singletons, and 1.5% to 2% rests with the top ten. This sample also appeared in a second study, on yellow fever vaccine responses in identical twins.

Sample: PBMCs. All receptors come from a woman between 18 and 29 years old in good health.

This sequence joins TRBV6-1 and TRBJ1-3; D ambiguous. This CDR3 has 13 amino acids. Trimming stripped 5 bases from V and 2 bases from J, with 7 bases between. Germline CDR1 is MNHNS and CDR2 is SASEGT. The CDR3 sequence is CASSLMAGNTIYF. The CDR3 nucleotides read TGTGCCAGCAGTCTTATGGCTGGAAACACCATATATTTT.

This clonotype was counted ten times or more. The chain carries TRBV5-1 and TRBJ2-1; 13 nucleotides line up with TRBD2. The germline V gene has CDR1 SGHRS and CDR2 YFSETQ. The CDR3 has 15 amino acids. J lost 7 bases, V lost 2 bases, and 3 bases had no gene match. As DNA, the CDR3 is TGCGCCAGCAGCTTACTAGCGGGAGGGTCAAATGAGCAGTTCTTC. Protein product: CASSLLAGGSNEQFF.